Below are 10 T cell receptor beta chains sequenced from a single sample in a study of blood T cell repertoires in COVID-19. Some clones are missing from TCRdb's copy, which holds only in-frame ones; the method was immunoSEQ multiplex PCR. The data show 190,000 or so clones, roughly 77% seen once. The sequenced material came from peripheral blood. The receptor set was obtained from a woman older than 75 with COVID-19, enrolled during active disease.

The chain links TRBV6-2 or TRBV6-3 to TRBJ2-5; 8 bases agree with TRBD2. Per the germline V gene, CDR1 is MNHEY and CDR2 is SVGEGT. The CDR3 loop spans 15 amino acids. The V and J ends lost 0 bases and 4 bases, in that order; junction bases with no gene match: 4. As DNA, the CDR3 is TGTGCCAGCAGTTACTCGCAGCGGGAGAGAGAGACCCAGTACTTC. This gives the protein CASSYSQRERETQYF.

This clone turned up a few times. The chain employs TRBV7-8 and TRBJ1-5, with D possibly matching TRBD1 (6 bases). CDR3 length: 14 amino acids. With 1 base removed from V and 7 bases from J, the gap between germline ends came to 11 bases. Germline lookup yields CDR1 SGHVS and CDR2 FQNEAQ. The CDR3 DNA follows: TGTGCCAGCAGCTTAGGGGACAAGCTACAGCCCCAGCATTTT. Translating it yields CASSLGDKLQPQHF.

This sequence joins TRBV27 and TRBJ2-1, with D maybe TRBD2 (7 bases). V was shortened by 2 bases and J by 9 bases, with 17 bases between the two germline ends. Germline V gene lookup returns CDR1 MNHEY and CDR2 SMNVEV (reference sequence). The CDR3 runs 15 residues. CDR3 nucleotides: TGTGCCAGCAGTTTAAGGGGGGGCCCCTTCGGTGAGCAGTTCTTC. It codes for CASSLRGGPFGEQFF.

This clone was seen more than once but under ten times. Here the CDR3 DNA reads TGTGCCAGCAGTTCCCGACTAGCGGGAGGTTACGAGCAGTACTTC. Translated, it gives CASSSRLAGGYEQYF. This chain connects TRBV27 to TRBJ2-7; TRBD2 aligns across 13 bases. Germline V gene data show CDR1 as MNHEY and CDR2 as SMNVEV (reference sequence). The CDR3 covers 15 residues. V trimming: 4 bases; J trimming: 4 bases; junction bases outside the gene matches: 4.

This clone was counted once. This sample includes further DNA sequences coding for the same CDR3. The chain has TRBV5-1 and TRBJ2-3; TRBD2 agrees at 8 bases. J lost 3 bases, V lost 3 bases, and 3 bases had no gene match. Germline V gene sequence: CDR1 SGHRS, CDR2 YFSETQ. This CDR3 contains 14 residues. CDR3 loop: CASSSGGPTDTQYF. Written as DNA, the CDR3 is TGCGCCAGCAGCTCGGGGGGGCCGACAGATACGCAGTATTTT.

The chain uses TRBV5-6 and TRBJ2-5; 8 bases match TRBD2. In germline, CDR1 is SGHDT, CDR2 YYEEEE. CDR3 length equals 14 residues. The J segment lost 5 bases and the V segment lost 3 bases, leaving 6 bases of the junction unmatched. The CDR3 sequence: CASSSSGSGETQYF. CDR3 coding DNA: TGTGCCAGCAGCTCAAGCGGGAGCGGGGAGACCCAGTACTTC. The full variable domain, in which reference TRBV5-6 and TRBJ2-5 provide the parts outside the CDR3, is DAGVTQSPTHLIKTRGQQVTLRCSPKSGHDTVSWYQQALGQGPQFIFQYYEEEERQRGNFPDRFSGHQFPNYSSELNVNALLLGDSALYLCASSSSGSGETQYFGPGTRLLVL.

The chain uses TRBV2 and TRBJ1-1; D gene ambiguous. From germline, CDR1 is SNHLY and CDR2 FYNNEI. V was cut by 7 bases and J by 3 bases, with 9 bases left in between. The CDR3 length is 12 residues. Here the CDR3 DNA reads TGTGCCAGCACATTACAGTACACTGAAGCTTTCTTT. Amino acids: CASTLQYTEAFF.

The chain combines TRBV27 with TRBJ2-7, with a possible D match to TRBD2 (5 bases). The V end was cut by 0 bases, the J end by 4 bases, with 7 bases between. CDR3 length equals 13 residues. Germline CDR1 and CDR2: MNHEY and SMNVEV (reference sequence). As DNA, the CDR3 is TGTGCCAGCAGTTTATCGGGGAGATACGAGCAGTACTTC. This sequence encodes CASSLSGRYEQYF.

The chain recombines TRBV6-2 or TRBV6-3 with TRBJ2-1, with TRBD2 matching 12 bases. V trimming: 3 bases; J trimming: 4 bases; junction bases outside the gene matches: 7. Germline V gene data show CDR1 as MNHEY and CDR2 as SVGEGT. The CDR3 runs to 17 residues. The CDR3 spells CASSYNGLAGPYNEQFF. The CDR3, as DNA: TGTGCCAGCAGTTATAACGGACTAGCGGGGCCATACAATGAGCAGTTCTTC.

The CDR3 bases are TGTGCCAGCAGTTTAGCGAAGCACGAGCAGTACTTC. Amino acids: CASSLAKHEQYF. The chain links TRBV12-3 or TRBV12-4 to TRBJ2-7; D unresolved. V was cut by 0 bases and J by 5 bases, with 5 bases left in between. This CDR3 is built from 12 residues.